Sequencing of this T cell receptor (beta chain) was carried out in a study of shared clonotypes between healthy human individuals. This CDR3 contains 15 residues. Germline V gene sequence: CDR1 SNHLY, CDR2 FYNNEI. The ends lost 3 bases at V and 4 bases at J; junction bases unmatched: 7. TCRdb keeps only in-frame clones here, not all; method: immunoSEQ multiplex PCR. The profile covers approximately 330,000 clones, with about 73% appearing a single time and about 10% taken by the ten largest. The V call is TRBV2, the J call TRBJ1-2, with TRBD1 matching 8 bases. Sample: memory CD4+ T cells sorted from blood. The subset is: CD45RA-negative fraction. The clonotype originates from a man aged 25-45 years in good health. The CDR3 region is CASSEGYGQGYGYTF. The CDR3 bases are TGTGCCAGCAGTGAGGGGTATGGACAGGGCTATGGCTACACCTTC. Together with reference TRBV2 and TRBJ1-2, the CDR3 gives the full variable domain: EPEVTQTPSHQVTQMGQEVILRCVPISNHLYFYWYRQILGQKVEFLVSFYNNEISEKSEIFDDQFSVERPDGSNFTLKIRSTKLEDSAMYFCASSEGYGQGYGYTFGSGTRLTVV.